Here is one T cell receptor (beta chain) with its context. The data are from a study of technical replicates of blood from several donors. CDR3 length equals 16 residues. CDR1 SGHRS and CDR2 YFSETQ come from the germline V gene. V was shortened by 1 base and J by 0 bases, with 13 bases between the two germline ends. The protocol was immunoSEQ multiplex PCR, while the TCRdb copy is restricted to in-frame clones and leaves out a portion. The sample consists of 65,000 to 95,000 clones, 93% of them appearing once. The chain has TRBV5-1 and TRBJ1-2; D remains ambiguous. The sequenced sample consisted of T cells isolated from PBMCs. This sequence was found in a human donor in good health. CDR3 DNA sequence: TGCGCCAGCAGCTTGATGGCCCATCCCACTAACTATGGCTACACCTTC. This sequence encodes CASSLMAHPTNYGYTF.